Each of the 32 T cell receptor beta chains below was sequenced from the same sample in a study of shared clonotypes between healthy human individuals. Sequenced by immunoSEQ multiplex PCR; TCRdb stores in-frame clones only, minus some. The sample yields some 1,100,000 clones, 70% to 80% seen once. Input material: memory CD4+ T cells from PBMCs. Specified subset: CD45RA-negative fraction. These receptor sequences come from a man aged 18 to 35 in good health. Some clones in this sample may be carry-over from other donors' samples.

The rearrangement links TRBV6-1 to TRBJ2-4; D gene uncertain. Germline CDR1 and CDR2: MNHNS and SASEGT. The CDR3 spans 14 residues. V was clipped by 7 bases and J by 6 bases, with 16 bases between them. The CDR3 DNA follows: TGTGCCAGCACCACGACTCAAGGTGTAAACATTCAGTACTTC. Residues: CASTTTQGVNIQYF.

Worth noting for this clone: This likely comes from a read error, as the CDR3 has no conserved phenylalanine or tryptophan at its end. This chain uses TRBV25-1 with TRBJ2-7, with D unclear. Trimming shortened V by 3 bases and J by 5 bases, and 11 bases separated the two germline ends. Germline-derived CDR1 and CDR2 are MGHDK and SYGVNS. This CDR3 contains 13 residues. CDR3 loop: CASSDRAVNEQYL. The CDR3 nucleotides read TGTGCCAGCAGTGATCGGGCGGTCAACGAGCAGTACCTC.

The chain joins TRBV28 to TRBJ2-3; 15 nucleotides agree with TRBD2. With V trimmed by 5 bases and J by 4 bases, 7 bases remained unmatched. The CDR3 has 17 amino acids. Germline V gives CDR1 MDHEN, CDR2 SYDVKM. DNA of the CDR3: TGTGCCAGCAGTCCACCCTGGACTAGCGGGAGGGCAGATACGCAGTATTTT. Protein product: CASSPPWTSGRADTQYF.

This clone was recorded only once. The rearrangement uses TRBV9 and TRBJ2-3, with 7 bases aligning to TRBD2. The CDR3 sequence is 15 residues long. V trimming: 5 bases; J trimming: 1 base; junction bases outside the gene matches: 7. CDR1 and CDR2 from the germline V gene are SGDLS and YYNGEE. The CDR3 DNA follows: TGTGCCAGCAGGGGAGGGCTATCCGGCACAGATACGCAGTATTTT. It encodes CASRGGLSGTDTQYF. The full variable domain, in which reference TRBV9 and TRBJ2-3 provide the parts outside the CDR3, is DSGVTQTPKHLITATGQRVTLRCSPRSGDLSVYWYQQSLDQGLQFLIQYYNGEERAKGNILERFSAQQFPDLHSELNLSSLELGDSALYFCASRGGLSGTDTQYFGPGTRLTVL.

A single count supports this clone. V is TRBV10-3 and J is TRBJ2-3; D may be TRBD2 (6 bases). Germline CDR1 and CDR2: ENHRY and SYGVKD. With 8 bases removed from V and 3 bases from J, the gap between germline ends came to 18 bases. The CDR3 has 15 residues. CDR3 sequence (DNA): TGTGCCATCCGAAGCGGGTATGGAGGGACAGATACGCAGTATTTT. Translated: CAIRSGYGGTDTQYF.

The rearrangement links TRBV19 to TRBJ2-4; no clear D. The germline V gene encodes CDR1 LNHDA and CDR2 SQIVND (reference sequence). The CDR3 consists of 14 residues. Trimming removed 5 bases at V and 0 bases at J, with 8 bases between. CDR3 amino acids: CASSGPGAKNIQYF. CDR3 nucleotide sequence: TGTGCCAGTAGTGGACCGGGAGCCAAAAACATTCAGTACTTC. The variable domain in full, completed from reference TRBV19 and TRBJ2-4, reads DGGITQSPKYLFRKEGQNVTLSCEQNLNHDAMYWYRQDPGQGLRLIYYSQIVNDFQKGDIAEGYSVSREKKESFPLTVTSAQKNPTAFYLCASSGPGAKNIQYFGAGTRLSVL.

This clone was detected only a few times. The chain links TRBV6-5 to TRBJ2-7; 9 nucleotides match TRBD1. Germline-derived CDR1 and CDR2 are MNHEY and SVGAGI. This CDR3 spans 12 amino acids. V lost 6 bases, J lost 5 bases, and 2 bases stayed unmatched. In DNA form, the CDR3 reads TGTGCCAGCAGGACAGGGGGAGACGAGCAGTACTTC. It is translated as CASRTGGDEQYF.

This chain connects TRBV5-6 to TRBJ2-3; D gene uncertain. Germline V gene data show CDR1 as SGHDT and CDR2 as YYEEEE. V was clipped by 1 base and J by 4 bases, with 4 bases between them. The CDR3 loop spans 12 amino acids. In DNA, the CDR3 is TGTGCCAGCAGCTTGCGACCAGATACGCAGTATTTT. Its protein product is CASSLRPDTQYF.

V and J are TRBV2 and TRBJ2-4; D is possibly TRBD1 (5 bases). The V gene's germline CDR1 is SNHLY and CDR2 FYNNEI. CDR3 length: 12 residues. Trimming took off 6 bases at V and 11 bases at J, with 14 bases between the two ends. The CDR3, as DNA: TGTGCCAGCAGCTATGACAGCTCCTTTCAGTACTTC. Its protein product is CASSYDSSFQYF.

DNA for the CDR3: TGTGCCAGCAGTGGCCCTTGGACAGGGGGTGAAAAACTGTTTTTT. It encodes CASSGPWTGGEKLFF. The chain carries TRBV28 and TRBJ1-4; 10 positions agree with TRBD1. V shed 5 bases, J shed 7 bases, and the junction held 7 bases outside the gene matches. CDR1 and CDR2 (germline): MDHEN, SYDVKM. The CDR3 covers 15 residues. Full variable domain (outside the CDR3, taken from reference TRBV28 and TRBJ1-4): DVKVTQSSRYLVKRTGEKVFLECVQDMDHENMFWYRQDPGLGLRLIYFSYDVKMKEKGDIPEGYSVSREKKERFSLILESASTNQTSMYLCASSGPWTGGEKLFFGSGTQLSVL.

V usage is TRBV7-2 and J usage is TRBJ1-3; D gene ambiguous. Germline V gene lookup returns CDR1 SGHTA and CDR2 FQGNSA. This CDR3 is 14 amino acids long. Deletions cut 3 bases from V and 4 bases from J, with 10 bases between. CDR3 coding DNA: TGTGCCAGCAGCTTTTCGGGCGGGGGAAACACCATATATTTT. Protein sequence: CASSFSGGGNTIYF. The whole variable domain, remainder taken from reference TRBV7-2 and TRBJ1-3, is GAGVSQSPSNKVTEKGKDVELRCDPISGHTALYWYRQSLGQGLEFLIYFQGNSAPDKSGLPSDRFSAERTGGSVSTLTIQRTQQEDSAVYLCASSFSGGGNTIYFGEGSWLTVV.

The table lists this clone with a count of one. The rearrangement links TRBV25-1 to TRBJ2-7; maybe TRBD1 (7 bases). Germline loops: CDR1 MGHDK, CDR2 SYGVNS. CDR3 length equals 15 residues. Trimming pared 6 bases from V and 0 bases from J, leaving 15 bases between. In DNA, the CDR3 is TGTGCCAGCAGCCTTGGAGGGGGCGGCTCCTACGAGCAGTACTTC. Encoded protein: CASSLGGGGSYEQYF.

The V gene is TRBV7-9, the J gene TRBJ1-3; D unresolved. The CDR3 has 16 residues. The germline CDR1 and CDR2 sequences are SEHNR and FQNEAQ (reference sequence). Trimming stripped 10 bases from V and 1 base from J, with 20 bases between. CDR3 region: CAIRRLAGPSGNTIYF. The CDR3, as DNA: TGTGCCATACGGCGGTTAGCCGGACCTTCTGGAAACACCATATATTTT.

V gene TRBV5-1 combines with J gene TRBJ2-7, with D uncertain. CDR1 and CDR2 from the germline V gene are SGHRS and YFSETQ. The CDR3 has 14 amino acids. The V gene lost 1 base and the J gene lost 2 bases, with 10 bases spanning the gap. The CDR3 region is CASSLSQTPYEQYF. The CDR3 region has the DNA TGCGCCAGCAGCTTGTCGCAGACTCCCTACGAGCAGTACTTC.

This clone appeared once. As DNA, the CDR3 is TGCGCCAGCAGCCAAGCCAGGACTAGCGGGAGGGCCCGGAATGAGCAGTTCTTC. Translation gives CASSQARTSGRARNEQFF. This chain links TRBV4-3 with TRBJ2-1, with 15 nucleotides matching TRBD2. The CDR3 runs 18 residues. Per germline, CDR1 LGHNA and CDR2 YSLEER. J lost 7 bases, V lost 1 base, and 8 bases had no gene match.

The chain has TRBV10-3 and TRBJ1-1; 7 bases fit TRBD1. The CDR3 is made up of 14 amino acids. Germline CDR1 is ENHRY and CDR2 is SYGVKD. Trimming cost V 10 bases and J 1 base; bases outside gene matches: 9. CDR3 residues: CATRRDRENTEAFF. The CDR3 nucleotides read TGTGCCACCAGAAGAGACAGGGAGAACACTGAAGCTTTCTTT.

Regarding this clone: The same CDR3 is also encoded by other DNA sequences in this sample. The V and J genes are TRBV4-3 and TRBJ1-1; D ambiguous. Germline-derived CDR1 and CDR2 are LGHNA and YSLEER. The CDR3 totals 13 residues. Between the trimmed V and J ends, which lost 0 bases and 1 base, there was a span of 3 bases. The CDR3, as DNA: TGCGCCAGCAGCCAAGATAGGAACACTGAAGCTTTCTTT. Encoded protein: CASSQDRNTEAFF.

V is TRBV28 and J is TRBJ2-1; D could derive from TRBD1 or TRBD2 (6 bases each). The CDR3 length is 15 residues. V lost 7 bases and J lost 2, with 15 bases in between. The germline V gene has CDR1 MDHEN and CDR2 SYDVKM. CDR3 protein: CASTSMGGAYNEQFF. DNA for the CDR3: TGTGCCAGCACAAGTATGGGGGGCGCCTACAATGAGCAGTTCTTC.

This chain links TRBV5-1 with TRBJ2-5, with a weak D call TRBD1 (6 bases). Trimming took off 2 bases at V and 3 bases at J, with 11 bases between the two ends. Germline values: CDR1 SGHRS, CDR2 YFSETQ. This CDR3 is 14 amino acids long. As DNA, the CDR3 is TGCGCCAGCAGCTTACAGGGAAACGAAGAGACCCAGTACTTC. It translates to CASSLQGNEETQYF. Filled out from reference TRBV5-1 and TRBJ2-5, the complete variable domain reads KAGVTQTPRYLIKTRGQQVTLSCSPISGHRSVSWYQQTPGQGLQFLFEYFSETQRNKGNFPGRFSGRQFSNSRSEMNVSTLELGDSALYLCASSLQGNEETQYFGPGTRLLVL.

V usage is TRBV29-1 and J usage is TRBJ2-1; a weak D match, TRBD2 (6 bases). V was cut by 2 bases and J by 9 bases, with 20 bases left in between. CDR3 length: 15 residues. The germline V gene has CDR1 SQVTM and CDR2 ANQGSEA. CDR3 DNA: TGCAGCGTTGAACCGACTAGAACTCTCCAGGGTGAGCAGTTCTTC. This encodes CSVEPTRTLQGEQFF.

The sample holds one count of this clone. The chain has TRBV6-1 and TRBJ2-5, with D perhaps matching TRBD1 or TRBD2 (7 bases each). There are 15 residues in the CDR3. The V end was cut by 4 bases, the J end by 5 bases, with 17 bases between. Per the germline V gene, CDR1 is MNHNS and CDR2 is SASEGT. DNA of the CDR3: TGTGCCAGCAGTGGGAGACAGGGAGGGTCGGAGACCCAGTACTTC. The encoded protein is CASSGRQGGSETQYF.

This sequence joins TRBV5-1 and TRBJ1-1; D unclear. The V end lost 0 bases, the J end lost 1 base, and 7 bases lay between the germline ends. The V gene's germline CDR1 is SGHRS and CDR2 YFSETQ. There are 14 residues in the CDR3. Here the CDR3 reads CASSLATQNTEAFF. The CDR3 DNA follows: TGCGCCAGCAGCTTGGCGACACAGAACACTGAAGCTTTCTTT.

The chain uses TRBV4-1 and TRBJ2-1; D remains ambiguous. V gave up 1 base and J gave up 1 base, with 8 bases separating them. The germline V gene encodes CDR1 MGHRA and CDR2 YSYEKL. The CDR3 covers 15 residues. The CDR3 DNA reads as TGCGCCAGCAGCCAAGTACGTGGTTCCTACAATGAGCAGTTCTTC. It yields the protein CASSQVRGSYNEQFF.

This clone was counted between two and nine times. This chain connects TRBV6-1 to TRBJ1-1; D remains ambiguous. The V end was cut by 8 bases, the J end by 1 base, with 5 bases between. The CDR3 runs to 11 residues. Looked up from germline, CDR1 is MNHNS and CDR2 is SASEGT. The CDR3 DNA follows: TGTGCCAGCGCAAAGAACACTGAAGCTTTCTTT. Encoded protein: CASAKNTEAFF.

This clone was counted a single time. J is TRBJ2-7 and V is TRBV5-1, with TRBD1 identical over 7 bases. CDR1 and CDR2 (germline): SGHRS, YFSETQ. The J segment lost 2 bases and the V segment lost 4 bases, leaving 6 bases of the junction unmatched. CDR3 length equals 14 residues. In DNA form, the CDR3 reads TGCGCCAGCAGCGACCCGGGACAGACCTACGAGCAGTACTTC. As protein: CASSDPGQTYEQYF.

Of note for this clone: The sample holds other DNA sequences that translate to the same CDR3. This sequence joins TRBV7-9 and TRBJ2-7, with D unresolved. V was pared by 1 base and J by 6 bases, with 4 bases between. This CDR3 contains 11 residues. CDR1 is SEHNR, CDR2 FQNEAQ, per germline (reference sequence). The DNA of the CDR3 is TGTGCCAGCAGCTTAGAGCGCGAGCAGTACTTC. Translating gives CASSLEREQYF. Together with reference TRBV7-9 and TRBJ2-7, the CDR3 gives the full variable domain: DTGVSQNPRHKITKRGQNVTFRCDPISEHNRLYWYRQTLGQGPEFLTYFQNEAQLEKSRLLSDRFSAERPKGSFSTLEIQRTEQGDSAMYLCASSLEREQYFGPGTRLTVT.

Many counts were recorded for this clone. The chain is built from TRBV28 and TRBJ2-7; a possible D gene is TRBD2 (6 bases). This CDR3 has 12 residues. CDR1 is MDHEN and CDR2 is SYDVKM in the germline V gene. V lost 10 bases and J lost 6, with 16 bases in between. This CDR3 is CATYYPGGEQYF. The CDR3 bases are TGTGCCACGTATTATCCCGGGGGCGAGCAGTACTTC.

The gene calls are TRBV7-2 and TRBJ2-7; 7 bases align to TRBD1. The CDR3 sequence is 13 residues long. J gave up 6 bases and V 5 bases, and 7 bases lay outside the gene matches. Germline lookup yields CDR1 SGHTA and CDR2 FQGNSA. Here the CDR3 reads CASSLPGQIEQYF. The CDR3 coding sequence is TGTGCCAGCAGCCTCCCGGGACAGATCGAGCAGTACTTC.

The chain links TRBV6-6 to TRBJ2-3; D unresolved. This CDR3 contains 13 residues. The V end was cut by 6 bases, the J end by 0 bases, with 7 bases between. The V gene's germline CDR1 is MNHNY and CDR2 SVGAGI (reference sequence). The CDR3 sequence: CASSSLSTDTQYF. The CDR3 nucleotides read TGTGCCAGCAGCTCGCTAAGCACAGATACGCAGTATTTT.

V and J are TRBV5-6 and TRBJ2-2; no clear D gene. The CDR3 loop spans 16 amino acids. Per germline, CDR1 SGHDT and CDR2 YYEEEE. V lost 0 bases and J 4 bases, leaving 13 bases between the germline ends. Here the CDR3 reads CASSLAAGFSTGELFF. The DNA of the CDR3 is TGTGCCAGCAGCTTGGCAGCCGGGTTCTCCACCGGGGAGCTGTTTTTT.

A word on this clone: This sample also contains other DNA sequences that code for the same CDR3. The V gene is TRBV5-1, the J gene TRBJ1-1, with D unresolved. Trimming pared 0 bases from V and 0 bases from J, leaving 9 bases between. The CDR3 totals 15 residues. The germline V gene encodes CDR1 SGHRS and CDR2 YFSETQ. The CDR3 sequence: CASSLAGRMNTEAFF. The DNA for the CDR3 is TGCGCCAGCAGCTTGGCAGGCAGAATGAACACTGAAGCTTTCTTT.

The chain is built from TRBV7-2 and TRBJ2-7; perhaps D is TRBD1 or TRBD2 (5 bases each). Germline V gene data show CDR1 as SGHTA and CDR2 as FQGNSA. The CDR3 consists of 15 residues. V shed 3 bases and J shed 3 bases, with 15 bases lying between them. The CDR3 region has the DNA TGTGCCAGCAGCTTGAGGGACGGATTCTTCTACGAGCAGTACTTC. Protein product: CASSLRDGFFYEQYF.